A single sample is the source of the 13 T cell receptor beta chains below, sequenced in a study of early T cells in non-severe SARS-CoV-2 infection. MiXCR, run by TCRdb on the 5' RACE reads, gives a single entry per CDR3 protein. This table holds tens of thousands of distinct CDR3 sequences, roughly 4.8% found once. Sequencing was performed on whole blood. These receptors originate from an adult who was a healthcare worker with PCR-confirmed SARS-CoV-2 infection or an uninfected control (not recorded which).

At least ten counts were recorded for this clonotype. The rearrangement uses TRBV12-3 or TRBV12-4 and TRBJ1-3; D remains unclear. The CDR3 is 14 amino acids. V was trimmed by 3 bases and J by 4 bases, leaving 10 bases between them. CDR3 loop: CASSFWSPGNTIYF. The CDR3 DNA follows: TGTGCCAGCAGTTTTTGGAGCCCAGGAAACACCATATATTTT.

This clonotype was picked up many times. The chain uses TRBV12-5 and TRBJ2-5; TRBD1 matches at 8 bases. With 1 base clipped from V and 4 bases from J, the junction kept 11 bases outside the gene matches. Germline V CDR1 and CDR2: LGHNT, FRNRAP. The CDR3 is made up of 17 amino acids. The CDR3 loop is CASGLGRTGLLGETQYF. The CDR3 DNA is TGTGCTAGTGGTTTGGGGCGGACAGGGCTCCTAGGAGAGACCCAGTACTTC.

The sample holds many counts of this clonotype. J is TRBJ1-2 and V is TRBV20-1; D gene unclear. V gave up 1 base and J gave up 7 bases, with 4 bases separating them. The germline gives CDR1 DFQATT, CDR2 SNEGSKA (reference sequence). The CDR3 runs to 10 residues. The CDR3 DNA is TGCAGTGCTAGAGGAGGTGGCTACACCTTC. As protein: CSARGGGYTF.

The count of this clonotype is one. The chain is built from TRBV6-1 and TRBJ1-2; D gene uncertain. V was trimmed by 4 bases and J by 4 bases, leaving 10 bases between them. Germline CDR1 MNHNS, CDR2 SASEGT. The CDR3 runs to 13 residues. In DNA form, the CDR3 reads TGTGCCAGCAGTGTGTGGTCCTCCTATGGCTACACCTTC. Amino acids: CASSVWSSYGYTF.

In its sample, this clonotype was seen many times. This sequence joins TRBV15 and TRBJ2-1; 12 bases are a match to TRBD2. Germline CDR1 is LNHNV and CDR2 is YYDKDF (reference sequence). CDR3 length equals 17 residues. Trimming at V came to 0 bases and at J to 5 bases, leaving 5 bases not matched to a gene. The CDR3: CATSRDLAGGPNNEQFF. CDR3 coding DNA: TGTGCCACCAGCAGAGATCTAGCGGGAGGGCCTAACAATGAGCAGTTCTTC.

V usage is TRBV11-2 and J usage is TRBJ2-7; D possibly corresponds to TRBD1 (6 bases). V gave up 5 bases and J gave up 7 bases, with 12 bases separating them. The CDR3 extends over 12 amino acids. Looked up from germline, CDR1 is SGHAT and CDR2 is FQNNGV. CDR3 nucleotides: TGTGCCAGCAGCAACCCGGACAGAGAGCAGTACTTC. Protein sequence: CASSNPDREQYF.

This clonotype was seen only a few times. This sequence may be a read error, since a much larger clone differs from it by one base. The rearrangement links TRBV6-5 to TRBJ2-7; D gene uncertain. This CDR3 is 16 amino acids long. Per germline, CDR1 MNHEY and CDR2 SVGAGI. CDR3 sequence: CANSLPMWLCGYEQYF. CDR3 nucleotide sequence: TGTGCCAACAGTCTTCCGATGTGGTTATGCGGCTACGAGCAGTACTTC.

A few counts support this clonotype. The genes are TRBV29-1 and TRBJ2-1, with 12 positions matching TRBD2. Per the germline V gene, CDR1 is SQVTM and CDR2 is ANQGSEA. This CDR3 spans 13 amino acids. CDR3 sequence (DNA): TGCAGTTCTCGACTAGCGGGAGTGAATGAGCAGTTCTTC. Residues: CSSRLAGVNEQFF.

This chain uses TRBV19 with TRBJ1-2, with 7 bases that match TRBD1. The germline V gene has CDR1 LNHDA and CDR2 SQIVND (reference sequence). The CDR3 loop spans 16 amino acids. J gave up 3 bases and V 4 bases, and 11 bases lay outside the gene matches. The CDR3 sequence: CASSTDRPGQHYGYTF. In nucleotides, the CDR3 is TGTGCCAGTAGTACGGATCGCCCGGGACAGCACTATGGCTACACCTTC.

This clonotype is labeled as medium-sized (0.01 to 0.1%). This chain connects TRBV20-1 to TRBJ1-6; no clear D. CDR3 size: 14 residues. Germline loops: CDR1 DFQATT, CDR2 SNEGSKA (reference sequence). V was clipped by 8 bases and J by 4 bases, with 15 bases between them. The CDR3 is CSTWVGQYNSPLHF. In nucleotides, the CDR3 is TGCAGTACCTGGGTGGGCCAGTATAATTCACCCCTCCACTTT.

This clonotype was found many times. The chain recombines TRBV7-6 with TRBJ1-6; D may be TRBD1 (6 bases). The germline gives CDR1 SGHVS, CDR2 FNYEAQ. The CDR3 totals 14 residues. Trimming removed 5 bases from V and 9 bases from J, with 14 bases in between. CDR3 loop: CASSPGTPSSPLHF. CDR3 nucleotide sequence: TGTGCCAGCAGCCCCGGGACACCTTCTTCACCCCTCCACTTT.

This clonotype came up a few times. CDR3 protein: CSADVGGAGDTGELFF. The CDR3 nucleotides read TGCAGTGCCGATGTAGGGGGGGCTGGGGACACCGGGGAGCTGTTTTTT. The chain uses TRBV20-1 and TRBJ2-2; the D gene is possibly TRBD2 (7 bases). CDR3 size: 16 residues. Trimming left V 6 bases short and J 3 bases short, with 20 bases between. CDR1 DFQATT and CDR2 SNEGSKA come from the germline V gene (reference sequence).

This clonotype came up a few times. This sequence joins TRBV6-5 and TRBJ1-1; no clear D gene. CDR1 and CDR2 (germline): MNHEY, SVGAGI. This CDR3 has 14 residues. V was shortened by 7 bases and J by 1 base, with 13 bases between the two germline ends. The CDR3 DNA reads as TGTGCCAGCAAGCCGGTCCCTGCGAACACTGAAGCTTTCTTT. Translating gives CASKPVPANTEAFF.